Here is one TCR beta chain with its context. The antigen remains undetermined. V was trimmed by 4 bases and J by 5 bases, leaving 15 bases between them. The germline V gene has CDR1 LGHNA and CDR2 YNFKEQ. The CDR3 extends over 14 amino acids. TCRdb's table, derived via immunoSEQ multiplex PCR, lists solely in-frame clones and lacks some. The sample contains 20,000 to 25,000 clones, 94% of which appear only once. The data originate from a study of graft-versus-host responses after intestinal transplantation. Study results and limitations: Early after transplant, HvG clones declined as circulating GvH clones peaked.

The V and J genes are TRBV4-2 and TRBJ2-7; TRBD2 is a possible D gene (6 bases). This TCR derives from a human patient who received an intestinal transplant, so some T cells may come from the graft donor. The source was PBMCs, collected 156 days after intestinal transplant. The CDR3: CASSLGRENDEQYF. The DNA for the CDR3 is TGTGCCAGCAGCCTTGGCCGGGAGAACGACGAGCAGTACTTC.